The rows below give T cell receptor beta chains drawn from one sample of a study of blood T cell repertoires in COVID-19. Assay used: immunoSEQ multiplex PCR; TCRdb lists only in-frame clones, some missing. The table records approximately 37,000 clones, about 88% of them present only once. Sequenced input: peripheral blood. These receptors were collected from a man between 45 and 60 years old in a cohort sampled during active COVID-19. Each CDR3 is given with its conserved first and last residue. The order of the fields is clone size, D gene, J gene, V gene, CDR3 DNA, CDR3 protein. A D gene is named only where the DNA matches it firmly. Expanded clones get a size class; other rows say once, few or many, or leave the size out.

-	TRBD2	TRBJ2-1	TRBV5-1	TGCGCCAGCAGCTTTCACCGGACTAGCGGGAGGAATGAGCAGTTCTTC	CASSFHRTSGRNEQFF
-	-	TRBJ1-2	TRBV6-5	TGTGCCAGCACCGACAGCTCCTATGGCTACACCTTC	CASTDSSYGYTF
-	-	TRBJ2-1	TRBV11-2	TGTGCCAGCAGCTTTGCCAGCAATGAGCAGTTCTTC	CASSFASNEQFF
-	TRBD1	TRBJ1-2	TRBV6-5	TGTGCCACCGGGACAGGGCCTGGCTACACCTTC	CATGTGPGYTF
-	TRBD2	TRBJ2-3	TRBV2	TGTGCCAGCCTTCTAGCGGGAGTCGGGGGCACAGATACGCAGTATTTT	CASLLAGVGGTDTQYF
-	-	TRBJ1-1	TRBV9	TGTGCCAGCAGCGTAGGGGACTTGAACACTGAAGCTTTCTTT	CASSVGDLNTEAFF
-	-	TRBJ2-1	TRBV24-1	TGTGCCACCAGTTCGGACATCGGAAACAATGAGCAGTTCTTC	CATSSDIGNNEQFF
once	-	TRBJ2-1	TRBV7-9	TGTGCCAGCAGCTACCGACAGGACCGCTACAATGAGCAGTTCTTC	CASSYRQDRYNEQFF
many	TRBD1	TRBJ1-2	TRBV6-5	TGTGCCAGCACCACTAGCCGACAGGGTAGGGGCTACACCTTC	CASTTSRQGRGYTF
-	-	TRBJ2-7	TRBV28	TGTGCCAGCACCGTAGGCGGGGGCTCTGCCTACGAGCAGTACTTC	CASTVGGGSAYEQYF
-	TRBD2	TRBJ2-3	TRBV9	TGTGCCAGCAGCGAGCGGGGGCTGGAGCGACCCCCAGATACGCAGTATTTT	CASSERGLERPPDTQYF
-	TRBD1	TRBJ2-3	TRBV27	TGTGCCAGCAGTTTATTTGGCAGGGGGACGGCCACAGATACGCAGTATTTT	CASSLFGRGTATDTQYF
-	-	TRBJ1-1	TRBV6-6	TGTGCCAGCAGCGGAGTGGAGAGCACTGAAGCTTTCTTT	CASSGVESTEAFF
-	TRBD2	TRBJ2-5	TRBV7-6	TGTGCCAGCAGCTTATTCGCTAGCGGGGGGGTTGAGACCCAGTACTTC	CASSLFASGGVETQYF
-	-	TRBJ2-5	TRBV21-1	TGTGCCAGCAGCAAACGGGGACAGGGAGCAGAGACCCAGTACTTC	CASSKRGQGAETQYF
-	-	TRBJ1-1	TRBV18	TGTGCCAGCTCACCACCGGGGGACTGGAACACTGAAGCTTTCTTT	CASSPPGDWNTEAFF
-	TRBD2	TRBJ2-3	TRBV4-3	TGCGCCAGCAGCCAAGTGAGAGCGGGGGGCCCCGCAGATACGCAGTATTTT	CASSQVRAGGPADTQYF
-	TRBD1	TRBJ1-1	TRBV3-1/TRBV3-2	TGTGCCAGCAGCCACCCCAGGGGGACTGAAGCTTTCTTT	CASSHPRGTEAFF
-	-	TRBJ2-7	TRBV5-1	TGCGCCAGCAGCTACTCAGGGGCCTACGAGCAGTACTTC	CASSYSGAYEQYF
-	-	TRBJ2-5	TRBV6-2/TRBV6-3	TGTGCCAGCAGTACCTTCGGGAGCCAAGAGACCCAGTACTTC	CASSTFGSQETQYF
-	TRBD2	TRBJ2-3	TRBV9	TGTGCCAGCAGCGTAGGAGCGGGGGAGCGCACAGATACGCAGTATTTT	CASSVGAGERTDTQYF
-	-	TRBJ2-1	TRBV5-1	TGCGCCAGCAGCGTAAACCACAGGGGAGATGGCAAGCGGGGGACCTACAATGAGCAGTTCTTC	CASSVNHRGDGKRGTYNEQFF
-	-	TRBJ2-7	TRBV2	TGTGCCAGCAGTCCCGGAACGGGATCCTACGAGCAGTACTTC	CASSPGTGSYEQYF
-	TRBD2	TRBJ2-1	TRBV7-8	TGTGCCAGCAGCTTAGACCCTTGGGGTAGCGGGTTTAACAATGAGCAGTTCTTC	CASSLDPWGSGFNNEQFF
-	TRBD1	TRBJ2-5	TRBV4-3	TGCGCCAGCAGCCCCGGGACAGGACAACAAGAGACCCAGTACTTC	CASSPGTGQQETQYF